This T cell receptor beta chain was recorded in a study of PD-1 blockade in classical Hodgkin lymphoma. Sequencing used immunoSEQ multiplex PCR; TCRdb keeps in-frame clones, though not all of them. The sample consists of tens of thousands of clones, roughly 88% of them appearing once. There was relapse after autologous stem cell transplantation in every patient, and there was variation in brentuximab vedotin exposure. This receptor was identified in a human donor with classical Hodgkin lymphoma. The input for sequencing was peripheral blood mononuclear cells (PBMCs), taken at baseline.

The CDR3 region has the DNA TGTGCCAGCAGCCCGGGAGGGGCGGAGATCTATGGCTACACCTTC. It specifies CASSPGGAEIYGYTF. The V call is TRBV7-9, the J call TRBJ1-2, with D tentatively TRBD1 (5 bases). CDR3 length: 15 residues. V was trimmed by 5 bases and J by 4 bases, leaving 17 bases between them. Germline V CDR1 and CDR2: SEHNR, FQNEAQ (reference sequence).